Following are 26 T cell receptor beta chains from one sample sequenced in a study of blood T cell repertoires in COVID-19. TCRdb's copy holds only in-frame clones and misses some; the assay was immunoSEQ multiplex PCR. The table has under 250,000 clones, roughly four fifths seen once. Sequencing was performed on peripheral blood. The receptor set was obtained from a man in his fifties with acute or convalescent COVID-19.

J is TRBJ2-5 and V is TRBV9; 10 bases are shared with TRBD1. CDR3 length: 15 amino acids. Germline loops: CDR1 SGDLS, CDR2 YYNGEE. With V trimmed by 6 bases and J by 5 bases, 10 bases remained unmatched. The CDR3 region has the DNA TGTGCCAGCACTCCGACAGGGGGCTTTGTCGAGACCCAGTACTTC. This translates into CASTPTGGFVETQYF.

The rearrangement links TRBV18 to TRBJ2-1, with TRBD1 identical over 8 bases. V was clipped by 8 bases and J by 2 bases; unmatched bases: 8. The germline CDR1 and CDR2 sequences are KGHSH and LQKENI. The CDR3 runs to 15 residues. The CDR3 bases are TGTGCCAGCACTGACGGACAGGGTACCTACAATGAGCAGTTCTTC. Translating gives CASTDGQGTYNEQFF.

Here the CDR3 reads CASSLGLANTGELFF. CDR3 nucleotide sequence: TGTGCCAGCAGCTTGGGACTAGCTAACACCGGGGAGCTGTTTTTT. The rearrangement links TRBV9 to TRBJ2-2, with TRBD2 matching over 9 bases. CDR1 is SGDLS and CDR2 is YYNGEE in the germline V gene. With 4 bases clipped from V and 2 bases from J, the junction kept 3 bases outside the gene matches. The CDR3 covers 15 residues.

V is TRBV7-9 and J is TRBJ1-2, with 10 bases that match TRBD1. Trimming cost V 5 bases and J 4 bases; bases outside gene matches: 7. Germline CDR1 is SEHNR and CDR2 is FQNEAQ (reference sequence). This CDR3 spans 15 amino acids. In DNA form, the CDR3 reads TGTGCCAGCAGCGAGGGACAGGGGCTTCCCTATGGCTACACCTTC. Protein: CASSEGQGLPYGYTF. The complete variable domain, with remaining parts taken from reference TRBV7-9 and TRBJ1-2, reads DTGVSQNPRHKITKRGQNVTFRCDPISEHNRLYWYRQTLGQGPEFLTYFQNEAQLEKSRLLSDRFSAERPKGSFSTLEIQRTEQGDSAMYLCASSEGQGLPYGYTFGSGTRLTVV.

The chain uses TRBV29-1 and TRBJ2-2; D perhaps matches TRBD2 (6 bases). The germline CDR1 and CDR2 sequences are SQVTM and ANQGSEA. With 0 bases removed from V and 1 base from J, the gap between germline ends came to 9 bases. The CDR3 has 15 residues. This chain's CDR3 is CSVEDLGGNTGELFF. CDR3 nucleotides: TGCAGCGTTGAAGATCTCGGGGGGAACACCGGGGAGCTGTTTTTT.

CDR3 in DNA: TGTGCCAGCAGTGGTTGGGGACAGGGCTACGAGCAGTACTTC. Residues: CASSGWGQGYEQYF. The chain employs TRBV27 and TRBJ2-7, with 9 bases lining up with TRBD1. Per the germline V gene, CDR1 is MNHEY and CDR2 is SMNVEV (reference sequence). V was clipped by 5 bases and J by 3 bases; unmatched bases: 5. The CDR3 has 14 amino acids.

CDR3 sequence: CASSFGVDRHYGYTF. The CDR3 nucleotides read TGTGCCAGCAGCTTCGGAGTTGACAGACACTATGGCTACACCTTC. The V call is TRBV7-9, the J call TRBJ1-2, with D possibly TRBD1 on 5 matching bases. The CDR3 consists of 15 residues. Trimming shortened V by 3 bases and J by 3 bases, and 14 bases separated the two germline ends. Germline V gene sequence: CDR1 SEHNR, CDR2 FQNEAQ (reference sequence).

The gene calls are TRBV4-1 and TRBJ1-5; D is perhaps TRBD1 (5 bases). The CDR3 extends over 16 amino acids. Germline loops: CDR1 MGHRA, CDR2 YSYEKL. The V end lost 0 bases, the J end lost 6 bases, and 15 bases lay between the germline ends. The DNA of the CDR3 is TGCGCCAGCAGCCAAGATCTCAGACAGCTTCGTCAGCCCCAGCATTTT. Translating it yields CASSQDLRQLRQPQHF.

The gene calls are TRBV5-3 and TRBJ2-1; 7 bases agree with TRBD1. TRBV5-3 is designated an ORF whose function remains uncertain. The CDR3 is 17 amino acids. V shed 0 bases, J shed 0 bases, and the junction held 6 bases outside the gene matches. DNA for the CDR3: TGTGCCAGAAGCTTGGGGGACAGCCTGAGCTCCTACAATGAGCAGTTCTTC. This sequence encodes CARSLGDSLSSYNEQFF.

V and J are TRBV11-2 and TRBJ2-1; 11 bases agree with TRBD2. V shed 2 bases, J shed 2 bases, and the junction held 8 bases outside the gene matches. This CDR3 spans 18 amino acids. Germline CDR1 is SGHAT and CDR2 is FQNNGV. The CDR3 loop is CASSLRGLAGGPYNEQFF. CDR3 DNA: TGTGCCAGCAGCTTAAGGGGTTTAGCGGGAGGGCCCTACAATGAGCAGTTCTTC.

This chain uses TRBV20-1 with TRBJ1-2, with D tentatively TRBD1 (5 bases). Germline V lookup: CDR1 DFQATT, CDR2 SNEGSKA (reference sequence). The CDR3 length is 12 residues. Trimming took off 3 bases at V and 4 bases at J, with 9 bases between the two ends. As DNA, the CDR3 is TGCAGTGCTAGTAACAGGAGCTATGGCTACACCTTC. Its translation: CSASNRSYGYTF.

V gene TRBV15 combines with J gene TRBJ2-7; 8 bases fit TRBD2. Germline V gives CDR1 LNHNV, CDR2 YYDKDF (reference sequence). The CDR3 sequence is 14 residues long. V lost 6 bases, J lost 3 bases, and 7 bases stayed unmatched. The CDR3 DNA sequence: TGTGCCACCAGTCCGGGACTAGAGGTCTACGAGCAGTACTTC. The encoded protein is CATSPGLEVYEQYF.

This chain links TRBV5-5 with TRBJ2-5; 9 bases match TRBD2. CDR3 length: 17 amino acids. V was pared by 4 bases and J by 3 bases, with 13 bases of the junction left unmatched. Per germline, CDR1 SGHKS and CDR2 YYEKEE (reference sequence). This CDR3 reads CASSPLRVAGDKETQYF. The CDR3 bases are TGTGCCAGCAGCCCCCTAAGGGTAGCGGGGGACAAAGAGACCCAGTACTTC.

This clone was recorded only once. This rearrangement joins TRBV10-3 to TRBJ1-6; the D gene is possibly TRBD1 (5 bases). Germline-derived CDR1 and CDR2 are ENHRY and SYGVKD. Trimming removed 11 bases from V and 10 bases from J, with 24 bases in between. The CDR3 loop spans 15 amino acids. CDR3 residues: CAANRGGRGDSPLHF. The CDR3 DNA follows: TGTGCCGCCAACCGGGGGGGGAGAGGAGACTCACCCCTCCACTTT.

The chain carries TRBV19 and TRBJ1-4, with D uncertain. CDR3 length equals 17 residues. Per germline, CDR1 LNHDA and CDR2 SQIVND (reference sequence). V gave up 3 bases and J gave up 7 bases, with 21 bases separating them. The CDR3 protein is CASSISPAQVGGEKLFF. Here the CDR3 DNA reads TGTGCCAGTAGTATTTCCCCGGCGCAGGTTGGAGGTGAAAAACTGTTTTTT.

The chain couples TRBV7-8 to TRBJ2-1, with D perhaps TRBD2 (6 bases). In germline, CDR1 is SGHVS, CDR2 FQNEAQ. V was pared by 1 base and J by 9 bases, with 10 bases between. This CDR3 has 13 amino acids. Here the CDR3 reads CASSLDREFEQFF. The CDR3 region has the DNA TGTGCCAGCAGCTTAGATCGGGAGTTTGAGCAGTTCTTC.

The rearrangement joins TRBV7-9 to TRBJ2-3; 8 bases fit TRBD2. The ends lost 2 bases at V and 4 bases at J; junction bases unmatched: 11. Germline assignment: CDR1 SEHNR and CDR2 FQNEAQ (reference sequence). The CDR3 extends over 17 amino acids. CDR3 residues: CASSLFLEREIPDTQYF. As DNA, the CDR3 is TGTGCCAGCAGCTTATTTTTGGAGCGGGAGATTCCAGATACGCAGTATTTT. Full variable domain (rest looked up from reference TRBV7-9 and TRBJ2-3): DTGVSQNPRHKITKRGQNVTFRCDPISEHNRLYWYRQTLGQGPEFLTYFQNEAQLEKSRLLSDRFSAERPKGSFSTLEIQRTEQGDSAMYLCASSLFLEREIPDTQYFGPGTRLTVL.

This clone has a single count. The chain couples TRBV19 to TRBJ2-7; 7 nucleotides align to TRBD2. Germline loops: CDR1 LNHDA, CDR2 SQIVND (reference sequence). Losses at the gene ends were 1 base for V and 0 bases for J; bases not matched to a gene: 3. This CDR3 is 15 amino acids long. This CDR3 reads CASSIGGGNSYEQYF. The DNA for the CDR3 is TGTGCCAGTAGTATAGGGGGGGGGAACTCCTACGAGCAGTACTTC.

The gene calls are TRBV27 and TRBJ2-3; D gene unclear. In germline, CDR1 is MNHEY, CDR2 SMNVEV (reference sequence). The CDR3 loop spans 15 amino acids. Trimming removed 6 bases from V and 3 bases from J, with 16 bases in between. The CDR3 nucleotides read TGTGCCAGCAGGGGCCGCTTGAGCCCGACAGATACGCAGTATTTT. This codes for CASRGRLSPTDTQYF.

This clone was seen a single time. The chain combines TRBV19 with TRBJ2-5, with TRBD1 matching 9 bases. CDR1 LNHDA and CDR2 SQIVND come from the germline V gene (reference sequence). The CDR3 runs 14 residues. Unmatched junction bases numbered 6, after V lost 5 bases and J lost 5 bases. The CDR3 here is CASSSDRGGETQYF. For the CDR3, the DNA is TGTGCCAGTAGTTCGGACAGGGGAGGGGAGACCCAGTACTTC.

This clone came up once. V gene TRBV10-3 combines with J gene TRBJ1-2; 10 bases map to TRBD1. The CDR3 length is 14 residues. In germline, CDR1 is ENHRY, CDR2 SYGVKD. Trimming removed 6 bases from V and 8 bases from J; junction bases left unmatched: 9. The CDR3 nucleotides read TGTGCCATCAGGAGGGACAGGGGTAAAAACGGCTACACCTTC. It encodes CAIRRDRGKNGYTF.

The rearrangement links TRBV28 to TRBJ1-6; maybe TRBD1 (6 bases). In germline, CDR1 is MDHEN, CDR2 SYDVKM. Trimming cost V 1 base and J 9 bases, with 13 bases left between them. The CDR3 totals 15 residues. Written as DNA, the CDR3 is TGTGCCAGCAGTTTATATAGACCACAGGGTTCACCCCTCCACTTT. The encoded protein is CASSLYRPQGSPLHF.

This chain uses TRBV6-5 with TRBJ2-7; D call uncertain. The CDR3 covers 13 residues. Germline CDR1 and CDR2: MNHEY and SVGAGI. Trimming cost V 6 bases and J 0 bases, with 9 bases left between them. DNA for the CDR3: TGTGCCAGCAGGGGCAGTAGCTCCTACGAGCAGTACTTC. It specifies CASRGSSSYEQYF.

The rearrangement links TRBV5-4 to TRBJ1-1, with D tentatively TRBD1 (5 bases). From germline, CDR1 is SGHNT and CDR2 YYREEE (reference sequence). Trimming removed 0 bases from V and 5 bases from J, with 14 bases in between. The CDR3 covers 15 residues. The CDR3 bases are TGTGCCAGCAGCTTGGAGATGCAGGGAGGGACTGAAGCTTTCTTT. Encoded protein: CASSLEMQGGTEAFF.

As to this clone: The junction departs from the called germline gene at one end, perhaps through a read error. Other DNA sequences in this sample translate to the same CDR3. The gene calls are TRBV5-1 and TRBJ1-1; 9 bases agree with TRBD1. The CDR3 runs 18 residues. Germline CDR1 is SGHRS and CDR2 is YFSETQ. The CDR3 DNA is TGCGCCAGCAGCTTGGGGACCTTTCGGGACAGGGAGAACACTGAGGCTTTCTTT. This encodes CASSLGTFRDRENTEAFF.

The V call is TRBV7-8, the J call TRBJ1-3, with unresolved D. Germline V lookup: CDR1 SGHVS, CDR2 FQNEAQ. The V and J ends lost 5 bases and 0 bases respectively, with 14 bases between them. CDR3 length: 16 residues. The DNA for the CDR3 is TGTGCCAGCAGCCGCCGGTGGGAGAGCTCTGGAAACACCATATATTTT. It yields the protein CASSRRWESSGNTIYF.